This paragraph covers one T cell receptor (beta chain) sequence. This entry is derived from a study of T cell changes during pregnancy in multiple sclerosis. Profiled with immunoSEQ multiplex PCR; TCRdb holds only in-frame clones, not every one. Of about 59,000 clones in the sample, 93% were seen once. Per germline, CDR1 SGHTA and CDR2 FQGNSA. The length of the CDR3 is 14 residues. Between the trimmed V and J ends, which lost 6 bases and 1 base, there was a span of 12 bases. This sequence was found in a female donor with multiple sclerosis, enrolled in a pregnancy study. The chain employs TRBV7-2 and TRBJ1-1; perhaps TRBD1 as D (6 bases). The sample in question was CD8+ T cells from peripheral blood mononuclear cells, obtained in the third trimester of pregnancy. The CDR3 coding sequence is TGTGCCAGCAGGGTACAGGGATGGAACACTGAAGCTTTCTTT. Its protein product is CASRVQGWNTEAFF.